This TCR beta chain was documented in a study of blood T cell repertoires in COVID-19. On the study more broadly: Spain, Italy and the United States supplied samples that represented acute and convalescent COVID-19. In each case, the material was cDNA or gDNA derived from T cells, B-cell-depleted T cells, or PBMCs.

The assay was immunoSEQ multiplex PCR, and TCRdb's table has in-frame clones only and misses some. The repertoire holds 270,000 or so clones, with roughly four fifths as singletons. For recovered donors of Cohort 3, there were two negative PCRs, clearance, or symptom resolution. CDR1 SGHTS and CDR2 YDEGEE come from the germline V gene. J was trimmed by 5 bases and V by 0 bases; bases with no gene match: 3. The CDR3 extends over 15 amino acids. This receptor was taken from a man aged 45 to 65 who had recovered from COVID-19. J is TRBJ1-5 and V is TRBV5-8; 9 bases map to TRBD1. The sample taken for sequencing was PBMCs or T cells enriched from blood (not recorded which). The CDR3: CASSLGTGAYQPQHF. The CDR3 DNA reads as TGTGCCAGCAGCTTGGGGACAGGGGCTTATCAGCCCCAGCATTTT. Variable domain in full (rest from reference TRBV5-8 and TRBJ1-5): EAGVTQSPTHLIKTRGQQATLRCSPISGHTSVYWYQQALGLGLQFLLWYDEGEERNRGNFPPRFSGRQFPNYSSELNVNALELEDSALYLCASSLGTGAYQPQHFGDGTRLSIL.